This T cell receptor beta chain was recovered during a study of identical twins. TCRdb recomputed calls from the 5' RACE reads with MiXCR, one row per CDR3 protein. The sample has 1.5 million to 2 million distinct CDR3 sequences, about 32% seen once. This clonotype was detected only once. Unmatched junction bases numbered 4, after V lost 7 bases and J lost 4 bases. This CDR3 is built from 13 residues. Germline V lookup: CDR1 MNHEY, CDR2 SVGEGT. The chain links TRBV6-2 or TRBV6-3 to TRBJ2-1, with TRBD2 matching 7 bases. The receptor comes from a newborn girl in good health. Sequenced: cord blood. DNA of the CDR3: TGTGCCAGCACGCGGGGGAGATACAATGAGCAGTTCTTC. Translated, it gives CASTRGRYNEQFF.